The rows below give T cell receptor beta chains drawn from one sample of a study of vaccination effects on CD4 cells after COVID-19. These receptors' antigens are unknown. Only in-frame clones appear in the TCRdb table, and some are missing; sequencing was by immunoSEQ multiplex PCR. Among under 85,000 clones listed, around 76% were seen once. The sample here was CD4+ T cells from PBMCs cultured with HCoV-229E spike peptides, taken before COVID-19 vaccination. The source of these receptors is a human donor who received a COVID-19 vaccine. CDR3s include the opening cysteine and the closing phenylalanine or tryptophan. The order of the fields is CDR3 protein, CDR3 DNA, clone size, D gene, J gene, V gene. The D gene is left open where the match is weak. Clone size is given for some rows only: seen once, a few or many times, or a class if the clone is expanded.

CASSRSGGPGNEQFF,TGTGCCAGCAGCCGATCGGGGGGGCCGGGAAATGAGCAGTTCTTC,once,TRBD2,TRBJ2-1,TRBV3-1/TRBV3-2
CASSFQQIVTDTQYF,TGCGCCAGCAGCTTCCAGCAGATAGTAACAGATACGCAGTATTTT,.,.,TRBJ2-3,TRBV5-1
CASSLVGAAPEGYTF,TGTGCCAGCAGCTTAGTTGGGGCCGCGCCAGAAGGCTACACCTTC,.,.,TRBJ1-2,TRBV7-9
CASSLIRDSNIQYF,TGTGCCAGCAGCTTGATCCGGGACTCAAACATTCAGTACTTC,.,.,TRBJ2-4,TRBV7-2
CASSLASGTDTQYF,TGTGCCAGCAGTTTAGCCTCAGGGACAGATACGCAGTATTTT,.,.,TRBJ2-3,TRBV6-4
CASRRALGQDGYTF,TGTGCCAGCCGAAGGGCACTAGGACAGGATGGCTACACCTTC,.,TRBD1,TRBJ1-2,TRBV6-5
CASSLGGAGGRTDTQYF,TGCGCCAGCAGCTTGGGTGGGGCAGGGGGACGCACAGATACGCAGTATTTT,.,TRBD1,TRBJ2-3,TRBV5-1
CASSQDQDRVNTEAFF,TGCGCCAGCAGCCAAGACCAGGACAGGGTGAACACTGAAGCTTTCTTT,few,TRBD1,TRBJ1-1,TRBV4-1
CASSQGITDTQYF,TGCGCCAGCAGCCAAGGTATCACAGATACGCAGTATTTT,.,.,TRBJ2-3,TRBV4-1
CASSPQGGTEAFF,TGTGCCAGCAGCCCCCAGGGAGGCACTGAAGCTTTCTTT,few,.,TRBJ1-1,TRBV7-2
CASSFLRLAGASLGELFF,TGTGCCAGCAGCTTTTTGCGACTAGCGGGGGCTTCCCTCGGGGAGCTGTTTTTT,.,TRBD2,TRBJ2-2,TRBV7-2
CASRFTQGTSYNEQFF,TGCGCCAGCAGATTCACACAGGGAACCTCCTACAATGAGCAGTTCTTC,.,.,TRBJ2-1,TRBV5-1
CASSAAGAPADTQYF,TGTGCCAGCAGCGCCGCGGGGGCCCCGGCAGATACGCAGTATTTT,.,.,TRBJ2-3,TRBV9
CASSLTGNTEAFF,TGTGCCAGCTCACTAACAGGGAACACTGAAGCTTTCTTT,few,.,TRBJ1-1,TRBV18
CASRSGVTNEQFF,TGTGCCAGCAGGAGCGGGGTAACCAATGAGCAGTTCTTC,.,TRBD2,TRBJ2-1,TRBV28
CSVEGSGWLVVHEQFF,TGCAGCGTTGAAGGCTCCGGGTGGTTGGTGGTCCATGAGCAGTTCTTC,few,.,TRBJ2-1,TRBV29-1
CASSLTVDSFNSPLHF,TGCGCCAGCAGCTTGACCGTGGACAGTTTTAATTCACCCCTCCACTTT,.,.,TRBJ1-6,TRBV5-1
CASSPGGAIRETQYF,TGTGCCAGCTCACCGGGAGGGGCAATCAGAGAGACCCAGTACTTC,.,TRBD2,TRBJ2-5,TRBV18
CASSSTGVWNQPQHF,TGTGCCAGTAGTTCGACAGGGGTGTGGAATCAGCCCCAGCATTTT,.,TRBD1,TRBJ1-5,TRBV19
CASSIGSYRYTF,TGTGCCAGTAGTATAGGTAGCTATCGCTACACCTTC,.,.,TRBJ1-2,TRBV19
CASSSARQGPNEKLFF,TGTGCCAGCAGCTCCGCTCGACAGGGCCCTAATGAAAAACTGTTTTTT,.,TRBD1,TRBJ1-4,TRBV11-2
CASSPAGYRETQYF,TGTGCCAGTAGTCCCGCAGGTTATAGGGAGACCCAGTACTTC,.,.,TRBJ2-5,TRBV19
CASSQTGGSGNTIYF,TGCGCCAGCAGCCAAACAGGGGGCTCTGGAAACACCATATATTTT,.,TRBD1,TRBJ1-3,TRBV4-1
CASSAGRTRDEQFF,TGCGCCAGCAGTGCCGGCCGTACCCGGGATGAGCAGTTCTTC,.,.,TRBJ2-1,TRBV10-1
CASSLSRGFGDGNEKLFF,TGTGCCAGCAGCTTAAGTAGGGGATTCGGGGACGGAAATGAAAAACTGTTTTTT,.,.,TRBJ1-4,TRBV11-2
CASSQDLGVGTDTQYF,TGTGCCAGCAGCCAAGATTTAGGGGTAGGCACAGATACGCAGTATTTT,once,.,TRBJ2-3,TRBV14
CAISRTGAEETQYF,TGTGCCATCAGCAGGACAGGGGCTGAAGAGACCCAGTACTTC,.,TRBD1,TRBJ2-5,TRBV10-3
CASSYSIGVQYF,TGTGCCAGCAGTTACTCGATTGGGGTCCAGTACTTC,few,.,TRBJ2-5,TRBV6-6
CASSLVPGLANTGELFF,TGCGCCAGCAGCTTGGTACCGGGACTAGCGAACACCGGGGAGCTGTTTTTT,.,TRBD2,TRBJ2-2,TRBV5-1
CASSFPRADTQYF,TGTGCCAGCAGCTTTCCCCGGGCAGATACGCAGTATTTT,.,.,TRBJ2-3,TRBV5-4
CASSRQGAETQYF,TGTGCCAGCAGCAGACAGGGGGCCGAGACCCAGTACTTC,.,TRBD1,TRBJ2-5,TRBV28
CASGLTDLEKLFF,TGTGCTAGTGGTTTGACTGACTTAGAAAAACTGTTTTTT,few,.,TRBJ1-4,TRBV12-5
CASSYTSDSNQPQHF,TGTGCCAGCAGTTACACATCAGATAGCAATCAGCCCCAGCATTTT,.,.,TRBJ1-5,TRBV6-5
CASSPRQGSNTGELFF,TGTGCCAGCAGCCCGCGACAGGGGAGCAACACCGGGGAGCTGTTTTTT,.,TRBD1,TRBJ2-2,TRBV4-2
CASSTWTGSGYTF,TGTGCCAGCTCAACGTGGACAGGGTCTGGCTACACCTTC,.,TRBD1,TRBJ1-2,TRBV18
CATSDLPGVADTQYF,TGTGCCACCAGTGATTTGCCAGGGGTGGCAGATACGCAGTATTTT,.,.,TRBJ2-3,TRBV24-1
CASSYRTGLNTIYF,TGTGCCAGCTCATACCGGACAGGGTTGAACACCATATATTTT,.,TRBD1,TRBJ1-3,TRBV18
CASTSPNEKLFF,TGTGCCAGCACCAGCCCTAATGAAAAACTGTTTTTT,.,.,TRBJ1-4,TRBV2
CASSASQADTQYF,TGTGCCAGCAGCGCTTCGCAGGCGGATACGCAGTATTTT,.,.,TRBJ2-3,TRBV6-2/TRBV6-3
CASSIGGLAGKGETQYF,TGTGCCAGTAGTATCGGGGGACTAGCGGGAAAGGGAGAGACCCAGTACTTC,.,TRBD2,TRBJ2-5,TRBV19
CASSHHRDLNTEAFF,TGTGCCAGCAGCCACCACAGGGACCTGAACACTGAAGCTTTCTTT,.,.,TRBJ1-1,TRBV11-2
CASSPGLAGANVLTF,TGTGCCAGCTCGCCAGGACTAGCGGGGGCCAACGTCCTGACTTTC,few,TRBD2,TRBJ2-6,TRBV18
CASSLNSNQPQHF,TGTGCCAGCAGCTTAAATAGCAATCAGCCCCAGCATTTT,.,.,TRBJ1-5,TRBV7-2
CASSPSWGGSSYNEQFF,TGCGCCAGCAGCCCCTCGTGGGGGGGGAGCTCCTACAATGAGCAGTTCTTC,.,TRBD2,TRBJ2-1,TRBV4-3
CAWSVFSGNTIYF,TGTGCCTGGAGTGTATTCTCTGGAAACACCATATATTTT,.,.,TRBJ1-3,TRBV30
CATSGHESGANVLTF,TGTGCCACCAGTGGACATGAGTCTGGGGCCAACGTCCTGACTTTC,.,.,TRBJ2-6,TRBV24-1
CSASVNTGELFF,TGCAGTGCTAGTGTCAACACCGGGGAGCTGTTTTTT,.,.,TRBJ2-2,TRBV20-1
CSVERGQGADTQYF,TGCAGCGTTGAACGGGGTCAGGGCGCAGATACGCAGTATTTT,.,.,TRBJ2-3,TRBV29-1
CASSPYKQAVSGNTIYF,TGTGCCAGCTCACCATATAAGCAGGCTGTCTCTGGAAACACCATATATTTT,.,.,TRBJ1-3,TRBV18
CASSELTDQPQHF,TGTGCCAGCAGTGAACTCACAGATCAGCCCCAGCATTTT,.,.,TRBJ1-5,TRBV6-1
CAISERQYLEAFF,TGTGCCATCAGTGAACGCCAATACCTTGAAGCTTTCTTT,once,.,TRBJ1-1,TRBV10-3
CASSITGLGANVLTF,TGTGCCAGTAGTATTACAGGGCTCGGGGCCAACGTCCTGACTTTC,.,.,TRBJ2-6,TRBV19
CASSARRGGLAETQYF,TGCGCCAGCAGCGCTAGGCGGGGGGGGCTGGCAGAGACCCAGTACTTC,once,TRBD2,TRBJ2-5,TRBV5-1
CASSEDGFNQPQHF,TGTGCCAGCAGCGAGGACGGATTCAATCAGCCCCAGCATTTT,.,.,TRBJ1-5,TRBV5-5